The clone carrying this T cell receptor beta chain was counted many times. Its cognate antigen is unknown. From the 5' RACE reads, TCRdb called clonotypes with MiXCR, one entry per CDR3 protein. Seen here are some 10,000 distinct CDR3 sequences, about 13% observed once, and the top ten hold 35% to 45%. These data come from a study of spatial heterogeneity in lung cancer. The CDR3 has 15 amino acids. With V trimmed by 0 bases and J by 5 bases, 9 bases remained unmatched. Germline CDR1 is GTSNPN and CDR2 is SVGIG (reference sequence). Time point in this sample: sample taken at primary tumor resection. Sequencing covered unsorted whole RNA taken from tumor, nontumor lung or frozen PBMC. The study's findings and limits: Tumor mutation counts were tracked by expanded intratumoral alpha and beta TCR counts.

The chain uses TRBV30 and TRBJ1-1; 7 nucleotides match TRBD1. Sequenced here: lung tumor tissue, sampled at surgery. The sequence was collected from a male donor with early-stage non-small cell lung cancer. CDR3 loop: CAWSVIDREGTEAFF. The CDR3, as DNA: TGTGCCTGGAGTGTAATTGACAGGGAGGGTACTGAAGCTTTCTTT.